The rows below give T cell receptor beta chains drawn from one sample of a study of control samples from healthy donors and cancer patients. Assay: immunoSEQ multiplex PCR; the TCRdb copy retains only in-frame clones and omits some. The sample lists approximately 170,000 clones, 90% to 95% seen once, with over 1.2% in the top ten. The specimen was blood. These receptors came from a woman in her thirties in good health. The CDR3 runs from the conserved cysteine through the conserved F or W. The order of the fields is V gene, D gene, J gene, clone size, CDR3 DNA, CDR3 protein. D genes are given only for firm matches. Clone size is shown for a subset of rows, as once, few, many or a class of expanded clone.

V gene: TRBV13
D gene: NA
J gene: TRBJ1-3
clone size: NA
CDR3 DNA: TGTGCCAGCAGCTTAGGGGGAAACACCATATATTTT
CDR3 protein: CASSLGGNTIYF

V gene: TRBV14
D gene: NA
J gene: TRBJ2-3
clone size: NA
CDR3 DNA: TGTGCCAGCAGCCAAACCGACTCCAGGGGTAGCGGAACAGATACGCAGTATTTT
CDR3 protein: CASSQTDSRGSGTDTQYF

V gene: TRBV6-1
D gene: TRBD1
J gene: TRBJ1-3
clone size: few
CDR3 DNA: TGTGCCAGCAGTGAAGAGGGGGCGGGAGGAAACACCATATATTTT
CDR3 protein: CASSEEGAGGNTIYF

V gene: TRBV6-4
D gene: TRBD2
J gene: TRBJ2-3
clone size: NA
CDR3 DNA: TGTGCCAGCAGTGACGGGCGGGAGGACACAGATACGCAGTATTTT
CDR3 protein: CASSDGREDTDTQYF

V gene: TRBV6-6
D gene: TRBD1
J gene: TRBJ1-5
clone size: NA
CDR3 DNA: TGTGCCAGCAGTCATAGCCGGGACAGGAGTTATAGCAATCAGCCCCAGCATTTT
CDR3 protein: CASSHSRDRSYSNQPQHF

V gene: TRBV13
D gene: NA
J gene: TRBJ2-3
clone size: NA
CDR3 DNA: TGTGCCAGCAGCCAGGGGAGGGGCTATTCCACAGATACGCAGTATTTT
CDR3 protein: CASSQGRGYSTDTQYF

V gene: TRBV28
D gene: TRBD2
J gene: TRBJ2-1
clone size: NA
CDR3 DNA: TGTGCCAGCAGTCCCGGGACTAGCGGGAGGAATGAGCAGTTCTTC
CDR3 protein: CASSPGTSGRNEQFF

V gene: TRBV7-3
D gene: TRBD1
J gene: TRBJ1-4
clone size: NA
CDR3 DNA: TGTGCCAGCAGCTTTAAGGGACAGCTTAATGAAAAACTGTTTTTT
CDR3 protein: CASSFKGQLNEKLFF

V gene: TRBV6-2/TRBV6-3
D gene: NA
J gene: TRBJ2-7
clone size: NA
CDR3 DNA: TGTGCCAGCAGTTACCCCGGACAGTCCTCCTACGAGCAGTACTTC
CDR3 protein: CASSYPGQSSYEQYF

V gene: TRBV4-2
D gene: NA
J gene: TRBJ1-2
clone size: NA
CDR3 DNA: TGTGCCAGCAGCCAAGAGCAGGGTCTCTATGGCTACACCTTC
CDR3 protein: CASSQEQGLYGYTF

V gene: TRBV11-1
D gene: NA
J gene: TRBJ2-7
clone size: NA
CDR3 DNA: TGTGCCAGCAGCTTACAGGCCCAACCATCCTACGAGCAGTACTTC
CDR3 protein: CASSLQAQPSYEQYF

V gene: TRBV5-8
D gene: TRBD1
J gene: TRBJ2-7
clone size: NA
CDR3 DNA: TGTGCCAGCAGCTTGTGGGACAGCTACGAGCAGTACTTC
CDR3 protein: CASSLWDSYEQYF